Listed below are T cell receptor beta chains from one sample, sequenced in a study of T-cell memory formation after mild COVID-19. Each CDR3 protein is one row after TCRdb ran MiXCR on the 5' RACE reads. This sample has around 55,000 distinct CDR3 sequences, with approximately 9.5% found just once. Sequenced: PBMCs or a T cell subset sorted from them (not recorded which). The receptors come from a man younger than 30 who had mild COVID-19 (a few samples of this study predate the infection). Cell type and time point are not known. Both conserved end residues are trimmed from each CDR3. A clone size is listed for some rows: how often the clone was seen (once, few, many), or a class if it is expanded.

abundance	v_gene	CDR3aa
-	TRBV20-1	SAAQGMGTDTQY
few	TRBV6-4	ASSPGGVLLNEQF
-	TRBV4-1	ASSQPRDLAKNIQY
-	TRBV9	ASSVGYGGWYEQY
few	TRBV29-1	SVSTSGMNTEAF
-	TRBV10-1	ASSDLTSGDDGRTDTQY
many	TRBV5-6	ASSPDPYTGELF
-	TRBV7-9	ASSYEDRTYGYT
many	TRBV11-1	ASSLLTGAYNEQF
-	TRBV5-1	ASSSRGDFYGYT
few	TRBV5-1	ASSLRVAGGEETQY
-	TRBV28	ASSSAGANEKLF
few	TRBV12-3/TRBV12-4	ASSVDLYEQY
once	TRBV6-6	ASRARATNEKLF
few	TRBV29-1	SAGGGYETQY
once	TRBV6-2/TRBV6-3	ASSPLTFGYT
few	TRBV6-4	ASTRAGACTDTQY
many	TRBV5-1	ASSPGLRTDTQY
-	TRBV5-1	ASSLVPQPNTEAF
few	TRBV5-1	ASSGVSGGTQMETQY
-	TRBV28	ASSQTGETQY
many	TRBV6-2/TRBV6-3	ASSYPRPGDPLH
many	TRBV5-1	ASSFTHSTDTQY
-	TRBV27	ASSSLAGGIYEQY
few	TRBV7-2	ASSFLLAGGRADTQY
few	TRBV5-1	ASSFGTGRVGEQF
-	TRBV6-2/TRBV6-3	ASSKRDFWGETQY
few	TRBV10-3	AISEGIGLALTDTQY
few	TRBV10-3	AIRLSGGDNEQF
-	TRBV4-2	ASSQGGAQETQY